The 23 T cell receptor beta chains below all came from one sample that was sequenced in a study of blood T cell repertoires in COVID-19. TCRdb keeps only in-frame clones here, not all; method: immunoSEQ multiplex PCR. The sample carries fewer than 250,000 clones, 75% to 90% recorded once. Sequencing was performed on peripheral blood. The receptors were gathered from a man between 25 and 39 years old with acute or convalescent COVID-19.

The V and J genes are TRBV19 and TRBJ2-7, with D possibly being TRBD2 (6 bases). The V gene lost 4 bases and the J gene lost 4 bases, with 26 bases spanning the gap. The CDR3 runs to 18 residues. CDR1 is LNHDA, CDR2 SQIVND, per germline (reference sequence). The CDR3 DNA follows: TGTGCCAGTAGTACAGTCACGGGAGACTGGAGTGGTTCTTACGAGCAGTACTTC. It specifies CASSTVTGDWSGSYEQYF.

The CDR3 bases are TGCGCCAGCAGCCAAGATCTAATCAGGGGGCGGACAGATACGCAGTATTTT. Its protein is CASSQDLIRGRTDTQYF. The rearrangement links TRBV4-1 to TRBJ2-3; 8 nucleotides align to TRBD1. Unmatched junction bases numbered 8, after V lost 0 bases and J lost 3 bases. Germline values: CDR1 MGHRA, CDR2 YSYEKL. The CDR3 extends over 17 amino acids.

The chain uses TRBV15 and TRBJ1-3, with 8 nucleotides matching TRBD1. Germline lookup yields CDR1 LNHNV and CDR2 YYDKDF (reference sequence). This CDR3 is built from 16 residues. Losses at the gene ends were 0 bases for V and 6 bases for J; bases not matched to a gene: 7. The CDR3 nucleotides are TGTGCCACCAGCAGAGATCGCGGTCAGGGGGCAAACACCATATATTTT. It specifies CATSRDRGQGANTIYF.

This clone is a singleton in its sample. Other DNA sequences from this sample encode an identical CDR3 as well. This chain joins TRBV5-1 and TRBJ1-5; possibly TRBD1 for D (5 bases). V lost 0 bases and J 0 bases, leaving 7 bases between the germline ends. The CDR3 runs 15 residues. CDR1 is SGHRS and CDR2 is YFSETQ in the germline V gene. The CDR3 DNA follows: TGCGCCAGCAGCTTGGCAGGGAATAGCAATCAGCCCCAGCATTTT. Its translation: CASSLAGNSNQPQHF.

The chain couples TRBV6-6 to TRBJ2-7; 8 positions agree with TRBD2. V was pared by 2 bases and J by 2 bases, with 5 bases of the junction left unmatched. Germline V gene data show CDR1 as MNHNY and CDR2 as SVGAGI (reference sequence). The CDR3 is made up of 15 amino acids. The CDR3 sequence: CASSYGRGETYEQYF. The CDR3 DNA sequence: TGTGCCAGCAGTTACGGGCGGGGGGAGACCTACGAGCAGTACTTC.

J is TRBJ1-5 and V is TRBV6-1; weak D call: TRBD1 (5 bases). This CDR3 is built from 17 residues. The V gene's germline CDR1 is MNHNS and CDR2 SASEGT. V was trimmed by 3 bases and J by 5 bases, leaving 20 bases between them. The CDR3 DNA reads TGTGCCAGCAGTGACCCCCTAGGGGCAGCCTCCCATCAGCCCCAGCATTTT. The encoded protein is CASSDPLGAASHQPQHF.

The CDR3 here is CASSPSGGPYEQYF. In nucleotides, the CDR3 is TGTGCCAGCAGCCCTAGCGGGGGGCCCTACGAGCAGTACTTC. This chain joins TRBV11-2 and TRBJ2-7, with 11 bases that match TRBD2. The trim removed 5 bases at V and 2 bases at J, leaving 2 bases unmatched. Germline V gives CDR1 SGHAT, CDR2 FQNNGV. The CDR3 has 14 residues. Combining the CDR3 with reference TRBV11-2 and TRBJ2-7 gives the whole variable domain EAGVAQSPRYKIIEKRQSVAFWCNPISGHATLYWYQQILGQGPKLLIQFQNNGVVDDSQLPKDRFSAERLKGVDSTLKIQPAKLEDSAVYLCASSPSGGPYEQYFGPGTRLTVT.

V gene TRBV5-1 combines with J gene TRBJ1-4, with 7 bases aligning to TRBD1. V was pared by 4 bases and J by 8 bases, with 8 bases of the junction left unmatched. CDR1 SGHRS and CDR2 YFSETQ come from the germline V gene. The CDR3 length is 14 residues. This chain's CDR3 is CASSPRGFGEKLFF. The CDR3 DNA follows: TGCGCCAGCAGCCCCAGGGGGTTTGGGGAAAAACTGTTTTTT.

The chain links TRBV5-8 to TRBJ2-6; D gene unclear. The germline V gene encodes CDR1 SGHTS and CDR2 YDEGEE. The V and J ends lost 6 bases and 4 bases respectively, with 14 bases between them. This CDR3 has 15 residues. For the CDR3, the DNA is TGTGCCAGCACCCCCCGGTACTTCGGGGCCAACGTCCTGACTTTC. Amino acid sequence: CASTPRYFGANVLTF.

In DNA form, the CDR3 reads TGTGCCAGCAGCTTTTTGGGACAGGGGACGAACACTGAAGCTTTCTTT. Protein sequence: CASSFLGQGTNTEAFF. The V and J genes are TRBV7-9 and TRBJ1-1; 10 bases match TRBD1. The V and J ends lost 3 bases and 1 base, in that order; junction bases with no gene match: 5. The CDR3 is 16 residues long. Germline V CDR1 and CDR2: SEHNR, FQNEAQ (reference sequence).

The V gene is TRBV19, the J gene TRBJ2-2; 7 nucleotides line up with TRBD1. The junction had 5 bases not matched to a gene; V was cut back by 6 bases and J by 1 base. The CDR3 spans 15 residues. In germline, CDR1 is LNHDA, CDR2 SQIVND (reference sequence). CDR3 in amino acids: CASRPGQLNTGELFF. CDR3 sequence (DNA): TGTGCCAGTAGGCCGGGACAGTTGAACACCGGGGAGCTGTTTTTT.

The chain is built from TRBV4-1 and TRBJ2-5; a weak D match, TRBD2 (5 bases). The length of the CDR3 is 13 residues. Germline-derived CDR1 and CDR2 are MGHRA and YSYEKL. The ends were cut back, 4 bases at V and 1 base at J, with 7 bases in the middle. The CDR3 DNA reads TGCGCCAGCAGCCGACTAATCCAAGAGACCCAGTACTTC. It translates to CASSRLIQETQYF.

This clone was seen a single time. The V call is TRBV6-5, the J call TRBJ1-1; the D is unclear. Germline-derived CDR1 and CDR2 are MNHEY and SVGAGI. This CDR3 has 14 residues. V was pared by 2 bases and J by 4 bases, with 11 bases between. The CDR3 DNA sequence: TGTGCCAGCAGTTACGAGCGTGCGGGCACTGAAGCTTTCTTT. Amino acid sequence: CASSYERAGTEAFF.

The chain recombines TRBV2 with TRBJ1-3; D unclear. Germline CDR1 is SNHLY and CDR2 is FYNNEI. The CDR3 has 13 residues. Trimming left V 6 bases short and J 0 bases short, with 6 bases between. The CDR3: CASRRASGNTIYF. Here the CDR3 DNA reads TGTGCCAGCAGGCGGGCCTCTGGAAACACCATATATTTT.

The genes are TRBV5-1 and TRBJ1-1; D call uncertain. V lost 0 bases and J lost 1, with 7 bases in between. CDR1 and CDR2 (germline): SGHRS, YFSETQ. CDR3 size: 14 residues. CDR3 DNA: TGCGCCAGCAGCTTGGGGGCCCAGAACACTGAAGCTTTCTTT. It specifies CASSLGAQNTEAFF.

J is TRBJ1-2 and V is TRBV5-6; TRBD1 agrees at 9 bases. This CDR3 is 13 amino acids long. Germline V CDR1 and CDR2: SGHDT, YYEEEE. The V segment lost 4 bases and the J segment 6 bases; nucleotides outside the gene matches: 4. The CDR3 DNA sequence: TGTGCCAGCAGCCGAGGACAGGGGAATGGCTACACCTTC. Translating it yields CASSRGQGNGYTF.

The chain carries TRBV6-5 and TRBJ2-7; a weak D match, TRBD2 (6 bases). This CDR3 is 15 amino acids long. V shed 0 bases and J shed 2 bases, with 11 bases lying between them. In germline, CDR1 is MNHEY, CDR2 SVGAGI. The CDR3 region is CASSYSNGRAYEQYF. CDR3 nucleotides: TGTGCCAGCAGTTACTCGAACGGGAGAGCCTACGAGCAGTACTTC.

The CDR3: CASCRSDSGANVLTF. The CDR3 coding sequence is TGTGCCAGCTGTCGAAGCGACTCTGGGGCCAACGTCCTGACTTTC. The chain employs TRBV28 and TRBJ2-6; D gene ambiguous. V lost 8 bases and J 0 bases, leaving 11 bases between the germline ends. Germline V gene sequence: CDR1 MDHEN, CDR2 SYDVKM. This CDR3 has 15 amino acids.

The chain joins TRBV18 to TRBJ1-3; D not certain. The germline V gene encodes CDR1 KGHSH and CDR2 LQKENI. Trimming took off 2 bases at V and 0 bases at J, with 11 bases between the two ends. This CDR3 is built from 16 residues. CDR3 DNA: TGTGCCAGCTCACCATCCGGGATGCGCTCTGGAAACACCATATATTTT. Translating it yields CASSPSGMRSGNTIYF. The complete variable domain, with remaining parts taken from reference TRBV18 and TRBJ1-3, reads NAGVMQNPRHLVRRRGQEARLRCSPMKGHSHVYWYRQLPEEGLKFMVYLQKENIIDESGMPKERFSAEFPKEGPSILRIQQVVRGDSAAYFCASSPSGMRSGNTIYFGEGSWLTVV.

CDR3 protein: CASSTKLGAGAYNEQFF. CDR3 nucleotide sequence: TGTGCCAGTAGTACCAAACTCGGGGCAGGGGCCTACAATGAGCAGTTCTTC. This chain connects TRBV19 to TRBJ2-1; TRBD1 might be the D (6 bases). The V end lost 4 bases, the J end lost 2 bases, and 18 bases lay between the germline ends. CDR3 length: 17 residues. Germline V gives CDR1 LNHDA, CDR2 SQIVND (reference sequence).

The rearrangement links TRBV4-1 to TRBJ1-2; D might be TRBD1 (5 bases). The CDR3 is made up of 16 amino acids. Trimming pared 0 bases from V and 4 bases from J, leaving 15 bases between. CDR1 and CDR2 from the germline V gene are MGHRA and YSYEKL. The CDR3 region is CASSQDAGQPPYGYTF. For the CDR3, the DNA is TGCGCCAGCAGCCAAGATGCAGGGCAGCCGCCCTATGGCTACACCTTC.

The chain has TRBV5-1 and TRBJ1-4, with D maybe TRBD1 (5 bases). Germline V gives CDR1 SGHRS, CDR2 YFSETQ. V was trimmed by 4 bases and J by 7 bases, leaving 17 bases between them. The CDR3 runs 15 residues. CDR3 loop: CASSPHLPGGEKLFF. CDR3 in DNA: TGCGCCAGCAGCCCGCATCTCCCGGGGGGTGAAAAACTGTTTTTT.

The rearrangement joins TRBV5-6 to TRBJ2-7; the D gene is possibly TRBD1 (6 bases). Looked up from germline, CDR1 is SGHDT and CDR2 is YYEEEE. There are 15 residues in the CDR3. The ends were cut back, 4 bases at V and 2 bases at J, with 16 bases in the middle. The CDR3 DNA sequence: TGTGCCAGCAGCGCCACAGGGCCGTTTACCTACGAGCAGTACTTC. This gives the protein CASSATGPFTYEQYF.